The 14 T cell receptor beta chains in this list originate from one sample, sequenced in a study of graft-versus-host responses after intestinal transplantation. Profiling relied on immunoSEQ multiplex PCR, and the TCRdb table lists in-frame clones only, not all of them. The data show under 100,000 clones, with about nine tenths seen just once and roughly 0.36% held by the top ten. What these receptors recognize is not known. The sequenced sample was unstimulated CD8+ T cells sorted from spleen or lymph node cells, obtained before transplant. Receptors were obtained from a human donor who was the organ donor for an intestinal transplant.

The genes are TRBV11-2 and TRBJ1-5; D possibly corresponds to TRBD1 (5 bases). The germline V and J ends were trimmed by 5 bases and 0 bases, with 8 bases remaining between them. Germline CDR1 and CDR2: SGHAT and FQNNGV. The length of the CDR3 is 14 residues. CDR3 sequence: CASSTGLSNQPQHF. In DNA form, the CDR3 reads TGTGCCAGCAGCACGGGACTTAGCAATCAGCCCCAGCATTTT.

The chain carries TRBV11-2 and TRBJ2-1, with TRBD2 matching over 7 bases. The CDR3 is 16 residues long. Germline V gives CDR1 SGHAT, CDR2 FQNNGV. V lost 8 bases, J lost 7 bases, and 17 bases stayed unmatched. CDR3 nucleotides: TGTGCCAGCGGACTTTCTCCAAGATCAGCGGGGAATGAGCAGTTCTTC. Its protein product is CASGLSPRSAGNEQFF.

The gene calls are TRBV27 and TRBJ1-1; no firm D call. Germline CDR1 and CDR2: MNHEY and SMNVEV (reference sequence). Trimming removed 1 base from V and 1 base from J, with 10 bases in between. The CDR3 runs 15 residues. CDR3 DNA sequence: TGTGCCAGCAGTTTATGGCCGGGATCGAACACTGAAGCTTTCTTT. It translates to CASSLWPGSNTEAFF.

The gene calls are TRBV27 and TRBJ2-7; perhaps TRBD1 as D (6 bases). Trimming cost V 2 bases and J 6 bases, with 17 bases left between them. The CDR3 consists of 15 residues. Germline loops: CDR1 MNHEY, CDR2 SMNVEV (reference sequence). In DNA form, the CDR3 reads TGTGCCAGCAGTTTAATTAGCACAACAGGGCTCGAGCAGTACTTC. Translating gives CASSLISTTGLEQYF.

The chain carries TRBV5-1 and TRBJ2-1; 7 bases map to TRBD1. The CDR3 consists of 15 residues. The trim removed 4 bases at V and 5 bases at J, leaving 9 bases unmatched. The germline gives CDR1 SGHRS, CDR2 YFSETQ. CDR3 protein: CASSNLQGTNNEQFF. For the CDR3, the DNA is TGCGCCAGCAGCAATCTACAGGGGACCAACAATGAGCAGTTCTTC.

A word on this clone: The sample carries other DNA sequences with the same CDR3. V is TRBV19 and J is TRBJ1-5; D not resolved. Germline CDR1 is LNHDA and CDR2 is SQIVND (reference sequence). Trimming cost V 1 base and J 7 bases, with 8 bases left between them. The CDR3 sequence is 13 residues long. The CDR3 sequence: CASSIGGVQPQHF. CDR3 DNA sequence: TGTGCCAGTAGTATAGGCGGAGTACAGCCCCAGCATTTT. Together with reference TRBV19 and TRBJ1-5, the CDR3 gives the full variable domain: DGGITQSPKYLFRKEGQNVTLSCEQNLNHDAMYWYRQDPGQGLRLIYYSQIVNDFQKGDIAEGYSVSREKKESFPLTVTSAQKNPTAFYLCASSIGGVQPQHFGDGTRLSIL.

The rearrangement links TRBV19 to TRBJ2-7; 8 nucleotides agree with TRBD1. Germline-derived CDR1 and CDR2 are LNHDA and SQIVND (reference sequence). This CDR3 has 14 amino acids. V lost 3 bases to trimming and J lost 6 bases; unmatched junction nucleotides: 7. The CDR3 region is CASSIDRGGAEQYF. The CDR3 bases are TGTGCCAGTAGTATCGACAGGGGAGGCGCCGAGCAGTACTTC.

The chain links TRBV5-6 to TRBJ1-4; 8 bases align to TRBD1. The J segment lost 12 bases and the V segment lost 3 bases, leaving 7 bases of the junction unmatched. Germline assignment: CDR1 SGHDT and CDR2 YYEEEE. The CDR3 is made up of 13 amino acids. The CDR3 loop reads CASSSGQVLELFF. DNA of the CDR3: TGTGCCAGCAGCTCGGGACAGGTCCTGGAACTGTTTTTT.

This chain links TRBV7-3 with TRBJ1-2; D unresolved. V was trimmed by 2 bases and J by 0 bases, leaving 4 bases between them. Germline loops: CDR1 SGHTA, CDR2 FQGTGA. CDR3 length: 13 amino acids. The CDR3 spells CASSLDTNYGYTF. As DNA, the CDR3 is TGTGCCAGCAGCTTAGACACTAACTATGGCTACACCTTC.

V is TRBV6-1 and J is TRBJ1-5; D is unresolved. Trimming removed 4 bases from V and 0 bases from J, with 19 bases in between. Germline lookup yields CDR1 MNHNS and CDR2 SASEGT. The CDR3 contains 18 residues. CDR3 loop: CASSVFGFEEYSNQPQHF. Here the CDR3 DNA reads TGTGCCAGCAGTGTTTTCGGCTTTGAGGAATATAGCAATCAGCCCCAGCATTTT.

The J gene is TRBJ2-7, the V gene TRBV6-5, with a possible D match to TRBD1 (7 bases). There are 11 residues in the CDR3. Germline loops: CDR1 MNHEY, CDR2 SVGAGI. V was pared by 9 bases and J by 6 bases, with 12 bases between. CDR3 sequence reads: CASLRGVEQYF. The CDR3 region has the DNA TGTGCCAGTCTCAGGGGGGTCGAGCAGTACTTC.

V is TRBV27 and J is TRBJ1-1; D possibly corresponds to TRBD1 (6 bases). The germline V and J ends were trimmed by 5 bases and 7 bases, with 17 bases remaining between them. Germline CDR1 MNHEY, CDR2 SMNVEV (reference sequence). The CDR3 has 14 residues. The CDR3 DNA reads TGTGCCAGCAGTCTAGCCGGACAGAGGCTTGAAGCTTTCTTT. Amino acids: CASSLAGQRLEAFF.

DNA for the CDR3: TGTGCCAGCACGTACAGGGGGCCGCATCAGCCCCAGCATTTT. It yields the protein CASTYRGPHQPQHF. This chain links TRBV7-2 with TRBJ1-5, with TRBD1 identical over 9 bases. V dropped 7 bases and J dropped 5; count of bases not matched to a gene: 6. There are 14 residues in the CDR3. Germline assignment: CDR1 SGHTA and CDR2 FQGNSA. Full variable domain (missing parts from reference TRBV7-2 and TRBJ1-5): GAGVSQSPSNKVTEKGKDVELRCDPISGHTALYWYRQSLGQGLEFLIYFQGNSAPDKSGLPSDRFSAERTGGSVSTLTIQRTQQEDSAVYLCASTYRGPHQPQHFGDGTRLSIL.

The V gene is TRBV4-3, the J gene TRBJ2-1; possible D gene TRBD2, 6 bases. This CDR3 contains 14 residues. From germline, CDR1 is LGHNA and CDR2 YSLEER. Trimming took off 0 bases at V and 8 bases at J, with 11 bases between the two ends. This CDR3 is CASSQDSSEDEQFF. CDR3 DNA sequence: TGCGCCAGCAGCCAAGATTCTAGCGAGGATGAGCAGTTCTTC.